This passage covers 17 T cell receptor beta chains from one sample sequenced in a study of blood T cell repertoires in COVID-19. Profiled with immunoSEQ multiplex PCR; TCRdb holds only in-frame clones, not every one. The table lists about 180,000 clones, 89% of them singletons. The material sequenced was peripheral blood. These receptors all stem from a man between 18 and 29 years old who had recovered from COVID-19.

Only a few counts were recorded for this clone. The chain carries TRBV4-1 and TRBJ1-2; TRBD1 agrees at 7 bases. Germline loops: CDR1 MGHRA, CDR2 YSYEKL. Germline trimming cut 1 base from V and 2 bases from J; bases unmatched to any gene: 4. The CDR3 covers 15 residues. The CDR3: CASSQGQGQNYGYTF. CDR3 bases: TGCGCCAGCAGCCAAGGACAGGGTCAGAACTATGGCTACACCTTC.

J is TRBJ1-2 and V is TRBV7-2; 11 nucleotides align to TRBD1. The trim removed 5 bases at V and 7 bases at J, leaving 6 bases unmatched. The CDR3 has 14 amino acids. Germline V gene sequence: CDR1 SGHTA, CDR2 FQGNSA. The CDR3 sequence is CASSASGTGGGYTF. The CDR3 bases are TGTGCCAGCAGCGCATCCGGGACAGGGGGTGGCTACACCTTC.

V usage is TRBV7-2 and J usage is TRBJ2-7; 10 nucleotides match TRBD2. Losses at the gene ends were 5 bases for V and 3 bases for J; bases not matched to a gene: 13. The CDR3 runs to 17 residues. Germline V gene data show CDR1 as SGHTA and CDR2 as FQGNSA. Here the CDR3 reads CASSPPAASGRSYEQYF. The CDR3 coding sequence is TGTGCCAGCAGCCCGCCAGCGGCTAGCGGGAGAAGCTACGAGCAGTACTTC.

This sequence joins TRBV5-6 and TRBJ2-7; possible D gene TRBD2, 6 bases. The CDR3 runs 15 residues. With 6 bases removed from V and 2 bases from J, the gap between germline ends came to 18 bases. Per the germline V gene, CDR1 is SGHDT and CDR2 is YYEEEE. The CDR3 is CASNPPGTLPYEQYF. The DNA for the CDR3 is TGTGCCAGCAACCCCCCCGGGACTCTCCCCTACGAGCAGTACTTC.

This clone occurred a few times. V gene TRBV6-4 combines with J gene TRBJ2-2, with 7 bases lining up with TRBD2. The J segment lost 5 bases and the V segment lost 7 bases, leaving 10 bases of the junction unmatched. This CDR3 has 15 amino acids. Germline CDR1 is MRHNA and CDR2 is SNTAGT. As DNA, the CDR3 is TGTGCCAGCAAGGCGGGAGTTCGAGGAACCGGGGAGCTGTTTTTT. It specifies CASKAGVRGTGELFF.

The chain is built from TRBV11-2 and TRBJ2-3; D is possibly TRBD1 (5 bases). Germline assignment: CDR1 SGHAT and CDR2 FQNNGV. V lost 1 base and J 8 bases, leaving 16 bases between the germline ends. The CDR3 spans 15 residues. The CDR3 sequence is CASSLGGAGIGTQYF. In DNA, the CDR3 is TGTGCCAGCAGCTTAGGGGGCGCAGGGATCGGTACGCAGTATTTT.

The chain employs TRBV18 and TRBJ2-5; TRBD2 might be the D (6 bases). The CDR3 has 15 amino acids. Germline V lookup: CDR1 KGHSH, CDR2 LQKENI. The V and J ends lost 2 bases and 3 bases respectively, with 13 bases between them. CDR3 bases: TGTGCCAGCTCACCAATCAGAACGGGAGAAGAGACCCAGTACTTC. Amino acids: CASSPIRTGEETQYF.

V and J are TRBV7-2 and TRBJ2-7; D perhaps matches TRBD1 (6 bases). CDR3 length: 15 residues. V dropped 5 bases and J dropped 3 bases, with 17 bases sitting between them. Germline CDR1 is SGHTA and CDR2 is FQGNSA. The CDR3 sequence is CASSPYGQLNYEQYF. CDR3 bases: TGTGCCAGCAGCCCGTACGGACAGCTGAACTACGAGCAGTACTTC.

This clone was seen once. V usage is TRBV7-2 and J usage is TRBJ2-2, with a possible D match to TRBD2 (6 bases). The V gene lost 2 bases and the J gene lost 5 bases, with 12 bases spanning the gap. This CDR3 has 15 amino acids. CDR1 and CDR2 (germline): SGHTA, FQGNSA. This CDR3 reads CASSLTGVGTGELFF. CDR3 in DNA: TGTGCCAGCAGCTTAACGGGAGTTGGAACCGGGGAGCTGTTTTTT.

The chain links TRBV28 to TRBJ1-5; a possible D gene is TRBD1 (6 bases). CDR1 and CDR2 (germline): MDHEN, SYDVKM. Trimming removed 8 bases at V and 1 base at J, with 9 bases between. The CDR3 is made up of 13 amino acids. The CDR3 reads CASGQGSNQPQHF. The CDR3 DNA reads TGTGCCAGCGGCCAGGGGAGCAATCAGCCCCAGCATTTT.

The table lists this clone with a count of one. This rearrangement joins TRBV12-3 or TRBV12-4 to TRBJ1-2; tentative D call: TRBD1 (5 bases). This CDR3 comprises 13 residues. The V end was cut by 4 bases, the J end by 4 bases, with 10 bases between. CDR3 DNA: TGTGCCAGCAGTTCCAGGGATGTCTATGGCTACACCTTC. Translated, it gives CASSSRDVYGYTF.

The V call is TRBV25-1, the J call TRBJ2-4; 8 positions agree with TRBD2. The CDR3 length is 14 residues. The trim removed 5 bases at V and 0 bases at J, leaving 0 bases unmatched. Per germline, CDR1 MGHDK and CDR2 SYGVNS. The CDR3 DNA follows: TGTGCCAGCAGTCGGGAGGGAGCCAAAAACATTCAGTACTTC. The encoded protein is CASSREGAKNIQYF. Variable domain in full (rest from reference TRBV25-1 and TRBJ2-4): EADIYQTPRYLVIGTGKKITLECSQTMGHDKMYWYQQDPGMELHLIHYSYGVNSTEKGDLSSESTVSRIRTEHFPLTLESARPSHTSQYLCASSREGAKNIQYFGAGTRLSVL.

V gene TRBV5-4 combines with J gene TRBJ2-7; TRBD2 agrees at 13 bases. The V and J ends lost 1 base and 4 bases, in that order; junction bases with no gene match: 2. Germline CDR1 reads SGHNT; CDR2 reads YYREEE (reference sequence). This CDR3 contains 15 residues. This chain's CDR3 is CASSLRLAGGYEQYF. CDR3 in DNA: TGTGCCAGCAGCTTGCGACTAGCGGGAGGATACGAGCAGTACTTC. Full variable domain (remainder filled in from reference TRBV5-4 and TRBJ2-7): ETGVTQSPTHLIKTRGQQVTLRCSSQSGHNTVSWYQQALGQGPQFIFQYYREEENGRGNFPPRFSGLQFPNYSSELNVNALELDDSALYLCASSLRLAGGYEQYFGPGTRLTVT.

This clone showed up just once. V usage is TRBV5-1 and J usage is TRBJ2-7; D possibly corresponds to TRBD1 (7 bases). CDR1 and CDR2 (germline): SGHRS, YFSETQ. Trimming left V 6 bases short and J 3 bases short, with 19 bases between. This CDR3 contains 15 residues. The CDR3 DNA reads TGCGCCAGCAAAGGGGGGACAGAGAAATTCTACGAGCAGTACTTC. This translates into CASKGGTEKFYEQYF.

This chain links TRBV2 with TRBJ2-2; the match to TRBD1 covers 7 bases. The germline gives CDR1 SNHLY, CDR2 FYNNEI. J was trimmed by 4 bases and V by 6 bases; bases with no gene match: 5. The CDR3 is 14 residues long. The CDR3 reads CASRETGPTGELFF. The CDR3 DNA sequence: TGTGCCAGCAGAGAGACAGGGCCCACCGGGGAGCTGTTTTTT.

The genes are TRBV27 and TRBJ1-5, with D possibly being TRBD1 (6 bases). The CDR3 extends over 18 amino acids. Germline V lookup: CDR1 MNHEY, CDR2 SMNVEV (reference sequence). V lost 5 bases, J lost 0 bases, and 20 bases lay in between. The DNA for the CDR3 is TGTGCCAGCAGTACCCTGGACAGAATTGAGTATAGCAATCAGCCCCAGCATTTT. Encoded protein: CASSTLDRIEYSNQPQHF.

The chain carries TRBV5-1 and TRBJ2-1; 8 nucleotides align to TRBD2. Trimming removed 0 bases from V and 9 bases from J; junction bases left unmatched: 8. The CDR3 length is 15 residues. The V gene's germline CDR1 is SGHRS and CDR2 YFSETQ. The CDR3 loop is CASSLDREGGGEQFF. CDR3 nucleotides: TGCGCCAGCAGCTTGGATCGGGAGGGCGGGGGTGAGCAGTTCTTC.